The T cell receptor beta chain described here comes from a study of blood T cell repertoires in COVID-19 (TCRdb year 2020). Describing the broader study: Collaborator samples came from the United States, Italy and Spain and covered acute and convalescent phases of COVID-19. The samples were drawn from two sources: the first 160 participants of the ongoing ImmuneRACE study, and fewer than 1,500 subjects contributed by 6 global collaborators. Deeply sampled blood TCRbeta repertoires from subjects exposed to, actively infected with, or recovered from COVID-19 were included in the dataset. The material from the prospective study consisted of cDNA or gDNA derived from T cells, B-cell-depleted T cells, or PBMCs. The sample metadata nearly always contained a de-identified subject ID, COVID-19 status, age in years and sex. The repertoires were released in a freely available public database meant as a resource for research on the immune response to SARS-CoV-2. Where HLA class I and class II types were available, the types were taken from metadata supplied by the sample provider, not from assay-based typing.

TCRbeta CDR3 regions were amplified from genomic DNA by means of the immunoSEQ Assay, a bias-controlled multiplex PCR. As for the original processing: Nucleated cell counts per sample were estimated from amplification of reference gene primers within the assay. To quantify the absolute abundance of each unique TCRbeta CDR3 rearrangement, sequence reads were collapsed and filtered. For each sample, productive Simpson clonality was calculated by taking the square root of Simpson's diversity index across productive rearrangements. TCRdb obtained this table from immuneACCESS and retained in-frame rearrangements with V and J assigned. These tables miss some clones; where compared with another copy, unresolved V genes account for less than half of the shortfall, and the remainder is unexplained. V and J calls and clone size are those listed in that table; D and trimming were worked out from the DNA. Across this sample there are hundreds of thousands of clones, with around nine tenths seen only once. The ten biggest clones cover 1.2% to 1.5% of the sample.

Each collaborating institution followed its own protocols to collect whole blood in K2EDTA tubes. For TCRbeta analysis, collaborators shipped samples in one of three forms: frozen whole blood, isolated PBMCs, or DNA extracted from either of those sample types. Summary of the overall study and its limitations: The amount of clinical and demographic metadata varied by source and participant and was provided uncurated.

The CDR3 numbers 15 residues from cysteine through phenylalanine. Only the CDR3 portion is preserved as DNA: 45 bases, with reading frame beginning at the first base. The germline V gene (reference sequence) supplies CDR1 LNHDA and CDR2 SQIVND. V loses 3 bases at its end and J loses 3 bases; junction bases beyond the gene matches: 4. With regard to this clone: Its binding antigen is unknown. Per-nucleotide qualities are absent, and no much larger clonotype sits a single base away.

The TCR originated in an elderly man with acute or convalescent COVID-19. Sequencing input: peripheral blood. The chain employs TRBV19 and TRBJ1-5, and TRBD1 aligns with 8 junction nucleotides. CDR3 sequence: CASSIPQGANQPQHF. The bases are TGTGCCAGTAGTATTCCGCAGGGGGCCAATCAGCCCCAGCATTTT.